This T cell receptor (beta chain) was profiled in a study of cytomegalovirus exposure and HLA in healthy donors. Primers for the PCR totalled 60 Vbeta and 13 Jbeta. TCRdb keeps only in-frame clones here, not all; method: immunoSEQ multiplex PCR. In total, the table holds 85,000 to 90,000 clones. This CDR3 is built from 15 residues. Between the trimmed V and J ends, which lost 0 bases and 4 bases, there was a span of 10 bases. Looked up from germline, CDR1 is SGHRS and CDR2 is YFSETQ. This chain uses TRBV5-1 with TRBJ2-2; D is perhaps TRBD1 (6 bases). What was sequenced was PBMCs. The sequence came from a man in his fifties in good health and CMV-seropositive. This CDR3 reads CASSLGPGATGELFF. In DNA, the CDR3 is TGCGCCAGCAGCTTGGGACCAGGGGCCACCGGGGAGCTGTTTTTT.